Listed here are 25 T cell receptor beta chains from one sample, sequenced in a study of control samples from healthy donors and cancer patients. The table came from immunoSEQ multiplex PCR; TCRdb's copy has only in-frame clones and leaves some out. The sample holds 150,000 or so clones; 90% to 95% are singletons and the top ten take approximately 15%. The sample was PBMCs. These receptors were obtained from a man between 60 and 75 years old with colorectal cancer.

For this clone: The same CDR3 can be traced to other DNA sequences in this sample. V gene TRBV9 combines with J gene TRBJ1-1, with 8 bases lining up with TRBD1. With V trimmed by 2 bases and J by 4 bases, 1 base remained unmatched. CDR1 is SGDLS and CDR2 is YYNGEE in the germline V gene. The CDR3 has 13 residues. The DNA for the CDR3 is TGTGCCAGCAGCGTTACAGGGGGCACTGAAGCTTTCTTT. It yields the protein CASSVTGGTEAFF.

This clone was seen just once. The chain carries TRBV5-1 and TRBJ2-7; D may be TRBD2 (6 bases). The CDR3 spans 14 residues. Germline V gene data show CDR1 as SGHRS and CDR2 as YFSETQ. The germline V and J ends were trimmed by 4 bases and 0 bases, with 11 bases remaining between them. The CDR3 DNA reads TGCGCCAGCAGCGCGGACTATACCTCCTACGAGCAGTACTTC. Protein sequence: CASSADYTSYEQYF.

This chain uses TRBV7-2 with TRBJ1-5; unclear D gene. The germline V gene encodes CDR1 SGHTA and CDR2 FQGNSA. This CDR3 has 14 residues. The germline V and J ends were trimmed by 3 bases and 3 bases, with 9 bases remaining between them. For the CDR3, the DNA is TGTGCCAGCAGCTTGGGCGGGGTCAATCAGCCCCAGCATTTT. Encoded protein: CASSLGGVNQPQHF. Based on the CDR3 plus reference TRBV7-2 and TRBJ1-5, the full variable domain is GAGVSQSPSNKVTEKGKDVELRCDPISGHTALYWYRQSLGQGLEFLIYFQGNSAPDKSGLPSDRFSAERTGGSVSTLTIQRTQQEDSAVYLCASSLGGVNQPQHFGDGTRLSIL.

J is TRBJ2-3 and V is TRBV28, with 8 bases identical to TRBD1. Germline lookup yields CDR1 MDHEN and CDR2 SYDVKM. The ends lost 6 bases at V and 1 base at J; junction bases unmatched: 6. There are 15 residues in the CDR3. The CDR3 DNA reads TGTGCCAGCAGCACCCCGGGACAGGGCACAGATACGCAGTATTTT. Amino acids: CASSTPGQGTDTQYF.

The chain couples TRBV4-1 to TRBJ2-7, with TRBD1 identical over 11 bases. Per the germline V gene, CDR1 is MGHRA and CDR2 is YSYEKL. This CDR3 spans 16 amino acids. V lost 0 bases and J lost 5; bases outside the gene matches: 6. CDR3 in amino acids: CASSQDPGTGGHEQYF. The DNA of the CDR3 is TGCGCCAGCAGCCAAGACCCCGGGACAGGGGGACACGAGCAGTACTTC.

This chain connects TRBV21-1 to TRBJ2-4; TRBD2 is taken as the D call from the table, unchecked against the DNA. TRBV21-1 is annotated as a pseudogene. The CDR3 runs to 12 residues. CDR3 in DNA: TGTGCCAGCAGCACGGTAGATAACATTCAGTACTTC. Translated: CASSTVDNIQYF.

The chain couples TRBV5-1 to TRBJ2-7; D remains unclear. The CDR3 has 13 amino acids. Trimming shortened V by 3 bases and J by 3 bases, and 10 bases separated the two germline ends. CDR1 and CDR2 from the germline V gene are SGHRS and YFSETQ. The CDR3: CASSSSPGYEQYF. CDR3 coding DNA: TGCGCCAGCAGCTCCTCCCCGGGCTACGAGCAGTACTTC. Filled out from reference TRBV5-1 and TRBJ2-7, the complete variable domain reads KAGVTQTPRYLIKTRGQQVTLSCSPISGHRSVSWYQQTPGQGLQFLFEYFSETQRNKGNFPGRFSGRQFSNSRSEMNVSTLELGDSALYLCASSSSPGYEQYFGPGTRLTVT.

The chain employs TRBV4-1 and TRBJ2-5, with D maybe TRBD2 (5 bases). The CDR3 consists of 13 residues. The V end was cut by 5 bases, the J end by 4 bases, with 11 bases between. Per the germline V gene, CDR1 is MGHRA and CDR2 is YSYEKL. The CDR3 is CASSWGEGETQYF. The CDR3 DNA is TGCGCCAGCAGCTGGGGAGAGGGAGAGACCCAGTACTTC.

The chain joins TRBV3-1 (or the pseudogene TRBV3-2) to TRBJ2-7; TRBD1 aligns across 8 bases. V shed 0 bases, J shed 4 bases, and the junction held 8 bases outside the gene matches. CDR1 and CDR2 (germline): LGHDT, YNNKEL (reference sequence). This CDR3 comprises 16 residues. The CDR3 sequence is CASSQEGRGLGYEQYF. The CDR3 DNA reads TGTGCCAGCAGCCAAGAAGGCAGGGGGCTTGGGTACGAGCAGTACTTC.

V and J are TRBV7-2 and TRBJ2-3; 7 nucleotides align to TRBD2. The CDR3 consists of 16 residues. Germline trimming cut 4 bases from V and 3 bases from J; bases unmatched to any gene: 10. Germline CDR1 is SGHTA and CDR2 is FQGNSA. The CDR3 region has the DNA TGTGCCAGCAGCTCCGGGGGAGCGGGGAATACAGATACGCAGTATTTT. As protein: CASSSGGAGNTDTQYF.

The chain has TRBV12-3 or TRBV12-4 and TRBJ1-2; TRBD1 matches at 7 bases. V lost 6 bases, J lost 2 bases, and 3 bases stayed unmatched. CDR3 length equals 13 residues. The DNA for the CDR3 is TGTGCCAGCAGCCGGACAGGAAACTATGGCTACACCTTC. This gives the protein CASSRTGNYGYTF.

This chain joins TRBV7-6 and TRBJ1-1, with D perhaps matching TRBD1 (5 bases). Trimming shortened V by 3 bases and J by 5 bases, and 13 bases separated the two germline ends. The germline CDR1 and CDR2 sequences are SGHVS and FNYEAQ. The CDR3 loop spans 14 amino acids. This CDR3 is CASSLEQGGTEAFF. CDR3 coding DNA: TGTGCCAGCAGCTTGGAGCAGGGCGGAACTGAAGCTTTCTTT.

The chain links TRBV9 to TRBJ2-3, with D perhaps TRBD2 (7 bases). From germline, CDR1 is SGDLS and CDR2 YYNGEE. The CDR3 spans 16 residues. V was cut by 0 bases and J by 4 bases, with 15 bases left in between. Here the CDR3 reads CASSVGRGGAPDTQYF. DNA for the CDR3: TGTGCCAGCAGCGTAGGAAGAGGGGGGGCCCCAGATACGCAGTATTTT.

The chain is built from TRBV5-4 and TRBJ2-7; no clear D. CDR3 length: 13 amino acids. V was cut by 3 bases and J by 4 bases, with 11 bases left in between. The germline V gene encodes CDR1 SGHNT and CDR2 YYREEE (reference sequence). The DNA for the CDR3 is TGTGCCAGCAGCTACCAGAATCAATACGAGCAGTACTTC. This encodes CASSYQNQYEQYF. Using reference TRBV5-4 and TRBJ2-7 for the parts outside the CDR3, the full variable domain is ETGVTQSPTHLIKTRGQQVTLRCSSQSGHNTVSWYQQALGQGPQFIFQYYREEENGRGNFPPRFSGLQFPNYSSELNVNALELDDSALYLCASSYQNQYEQYFGPGTRLTVT.

The chain links TRBV28 to TRBJ1-2, with D perhaps TRBD1 (6 bases). V gave up 5 bases and J gave up 4 bases, with 8 bases separating them. Germline V gene data show CDR1 as MDHEN and CDR2 as SYDVKM. The CDR3 totals 12 residues. CDR3 bases: TGTGCCAGCAGTGGACAGACCTATGGCTACACCTTC. It codes for CASSGQTYGYTF.

The chain links TRBV4-2 to TRBJ1-2; D might be TRBD1 (6 bases). Between the trimmed V and J ends, which lost 0 bases and 1 base, there was a span of 9 bases. Per the germline V gene, CDR1 is LGHNA and CDR2 is YNFKEQ. There are 15 residues in the CDR3. CDR3 DNA: TGTGCCAGCAGCCAAGACAGGGGACTTAACTATGGCTACACCTTC. Its translation: CASSQDRGLNYGYTF.

The gene calls are TRBV7-9 and TRBJ1-1; unclear D gene. The V and J ends lost 7 bases and 1 base respectively, with 10 bases between them. From germline, CDR1 is SEHNR and CDR2 FQNEAQ (reference sequence). This CDR3 has 13 amino acids. CDR3 sequence reads: CASTVASNTEAFF. CDR3 nucleotide sequence: TGTGCCAGCACCGTGGCGTCGAACACTGAAGCTTTCTTT.

The gene calls are TRBV5-1 and TRBJ2-1; D is ambiguous. The CDR3 contains 12 residues. V was clipped by 4 bases and J by 5 bases, with 7 bases between them. Germline V lookup: CDR1 SGHRS, CDR2 YFSETQ. This CDR3 reads CASSETNNEQFF. The CDR3 DNA sequence: TGCGCCAGCAGCGAGACAAACAATGAGCAGTTCTTC.

This chain connects TRBV19 to TRBJ1-5, with D uncertain. There are 15 residues in the CDR3. CDR1 is LNHDA and CDR2 is SQIVND in the germline V gene (reference sequence). The V end was cut by 4 bases, the J end by 0 bases, with 10 bases between. The CDR3: CASSTSGYSNQPQHF. The CDR3 DNA follows: TGTGCCAGTAGTACCTCGGGGTATAGCAATCAGCCCCAGCATTTT.

V and J are TRBV3-1 (or the pseudogene TRBV3-2) and TRBJ2-7, with 8 bases identical to TRBD1. Germline lookup yields CDR1 LGHDT and CDR2 YNNKEL (reference sequence). V trimming: 0 bases; J trimming: 4 bases; junction bases outside the gene matches: 11. The CDR3 has 17 amino acids. The chain's CDR3 is CASSQDPVGTGTYEQYF. In DNA, the CDR3 is TGTGCCAGCAGCCAAGACCCGGTCGGGACAGGCACTTACGAGCAGTACTTC.

The chain is built from TRBV11-3 and TRBJ2-7; no clear D gene. This CDR3 region has 16 residues. The germline gives CDR1 SGHNT, CDR2 YENEEA. V was pared by 0 bases and J by 0 bases, with 12 bases between. CDR3 loop: CASSLDNQWLSYEQYF. The DNA of the CDR3 is TGTGCCAGCAGCTTAGATAATCAATGGCTCTCCTACGAGCAGTACTTC.

The genes are TRBV5-4 and TRBJ2-1; 9 nucleotides align to TRBD1. With V trimmed by 3 bases and J by 7 bases, 2 bases remained unmatched. Per the germline V gene, CDR1 is SGHNT and CDR2 is YYREEE (reference sequence). The CDR3 covers 13 residues. The CDR3 sequence: CASSSGTGNEQFF. CDR3 DNA sequence: TGTGCCAGCAGCTCCGGGACAGGGAATGAGCAGTTCTTC. The full variable domain, with the rest looked up from reference TRBV5-4 and TRBJ2-1, is ETGVTQSPTHLIKTRGQQVTLRCSSQSGHNTVSWYQQALGQGPQFIFQYYREEENGRGNFPPRFSGLQFPNYSSELNVNALELDDSALYLCASSSGTGNEQFFGPGTRLTVL.

The genes are TRBV29-1 and TRBJ1-2; 9 bases are a match to TRBD1. Germline CDR1 is SQVTM and CDR2 is ANQGSEA. The CDR3 contains 15 residues. V lost 3 bases, J lost 4 bases, and 9 bases stayed unmatched. The chain's CDR3 is CSVDPNETGGYGYTF. CDR3 bases: TGCAGCGTTGATCCCAATGAGACAGGGGGCTATGGCTACACCTTC.

This chain links TRBV19 with TRBJ1-6; no definite D call. Germline V lookup: CDR1 LNHDA, CDR2 SQIVND (reference sequence). The CDR3 sequence is 14 residues long. The germline V and J ends were trimmed by 3 bases and 7 bases, with 10 bases remaining between them. CDR3 protein: CASSISAGNSPLHF. Written as DNA, the CDR3 is TGTGCCAGTAGTATTTCAGCGGGAAATTCACCCCTCCACTTT.

This clone has just a few counts. The V and J genes are TRBV6-5 and TRBJ2-1, with D perhaps matching TRBD1 or TRBD2 (5 bases each). The germline CDR1 and CDR2 sequences are MNHEY and SVGAGI. The CDR3 is 13 amino acids. The ends were cut back, 4 bases at V and 4 bases at J, with 8 bases in the middle. In DNA, the CDR3 is TGTGCCAGCAGTTTGGGACCTTACAATGAGCAGTTCTTC. This gives the protein CASSLGPYNEQFF.